A selection of T cell receptor beta chains follows, all from one sample in a study of tumor and adjacent non-tumor tissue in lung cancer. A single record per CDR3 protein comes from TCRdb applying MiXCR to the multiplex PCR reads. The table has 85,000 or so distinct CDR3 sequences, around three quarters seen once. The sequenced sample was distant non-tumor lung tissue. The source is a woman between 45 and 60 years old with non-small cell lung cancer. Both conserved end residues are part of each CDR3. A D gene is named only where the DNA matches it firmly. Expanded clones get a size class; other rows say once, few or many, or leave the size out.

NA,NA,TRBV6-6,TRBJ1-1,CINGFEGQVNTEAFF,TGTATCAACGGTTTTGAGGGGCAGGTGAACACTGAAGCTTTCTTT
NA,TRBD2,TRBV6-1,TRBJ2-1,CASRKGLVGVNEQFF,TGTGCCAGCAGAAAGGGACTAGTGGGAGTCAATGAGCAGTTCTTT
NA,NA,TRBV10-3,TRBJ2-7,CAISESVSTGAFEQYF,TGTGCCATCAGTGAGTCTGTCTCCACTGGGGCGTTTGAGCAGTACTTC
NA,NA,TRBV5-5,TRBJ2-6,CACSLIDSGANVLTF,TGTGCCTGCAGCTTGATAGACTCTGGGGCCAACGTCCTGACTTTC
NA,NA,TRBV11-2,TRBJ2-3,CASSFWGQLATDTRYF,TGTGCAAGCAGCTTCTGGGGCCAGCTAGCGACAGATACGCGGTATTTT
NA,NA,TRBV4-1,TRBJ2-3,CSSSQDVAMTDTQYF,TGCTCCAGCAGCCAAGATGTCGCGATGACAGATACGCAGTATTTT
many,NA,TRBV12-3/TRBV12-4,TRBJ2-1,CASSPGTDEQFF,TGTGCCAGCAGTCCTGGGACGGATGAGCAGTTCTTC
few,TRBD2,TRBV7-8,TRBJ2-5,CASSPTRLAGGPGQETQYF,TGTGCCAGCAGCCCAACACGGCTAGCGGGAGGGCCGGGGCAGGAGACCCAGTACTTC
few,NA,TRBV12-3/TRBV12-4,TRBJ2-7,CASSPPQAIREQYF,TGTGCCAGCAGCCCCCCACAGGCTATTAGGGAGCAGTACTTC
NA,TRBD1,TRBV9,TRBJ2-2,CASSPSTGGTGKLFF,TGTGCCAGCAGCCCTTCGACAGGGGGCACCGGGAAGCTGTTTTTT
NA,NA,TRBV6-5,TRBJ1-2,CASTALRSGGGFTF,TGTGCCAGCACCGCTTTACGTTCGGGGGGCGGCTTCACCTTC
many,TRBD1,TRBV28,TRBJ2-7,CASSFPGTGAYEQYF,TGTGCCAGCAGTTTTCCCGGGACAGGGGCCTACGAGCAGTACTTC
NA,NA,TRBV13,TRBJ1-1,CASSLRGHTEASF,TGTGCCAGCAGCCTGAGGGGCCACACTGAAGCTTCCTTT
many,NA,TRBV30,TRBJ2-1,CAWSQAGSSYNEQFF,TGTGCCTGGTCCCAGGCGGGGAGCTCCTACAATGAGCAGTTCTTC
once,TRBD2,TRBV11-2,TRBJ2-4,CARSPGLAGNIQCF,TGTGCCAGGAGCCCCGGACTAGCGGGGAACATTCAGTGCTTC
NA,NA,TRBV28,TRBJ2-7,CASNTSWGREQSF,TGTGCCAGTAACACTAGCTGGGGAAGGGAGCAGAGCTTC
NA,TRBD1,TRBV29-1,TRBJ1-1,CSGTGQLNSEAFF,TGCAGCGGGACGGGACAGTTGAACTCTGAAGCTTTCTTT
once,NA,TRBV5-4,TRBJ2-3,CVNSLMQGLTDTQYF,TGTGTCAACAGCTTAATGCAAGGACTCACAGATACGCAGTATTTT
few,NA,TRBV11-2,TRBJ2-1,CASSLYTSPNEQFF,TGTGCCAGCAGCCTCTACACTAGCCCCAATGAGCAGTTTTTC
NA,NA,TRBV4-1,TRBJ2-7,CASSPTNGSYEQYF,TGCGCCAGCAGCCCGACTAACGGGAGTTACGAACAGTACTTC
NA,NA,TRBV10-3,TRBJ2-3,CAISDRAGTDTQFF,TGTGCCATCAGTGACAGGGCGGGCACAGATACGCAGTTTTTC
few,TRBD1,TRBV18,TRBJ2-7,CASGQGAYEQYF,TGTGCCAGCGGACAGGGGGCCTACGAGCAGTACTTC
once,TRBD1,TRBV10-2,TRBJ2-7,CASRVWTGWEQYF,TGCGCCAGCAGGGTCTGGACAGGGTGGGAGCAGTACTTC
NA,NA,TRBV5-1,TRBJ2-5,CASGLGGGNQETQYF,TGCGCCAGCGGCTTGGGTGGGGGCAACCAAGAGACCCAGTACTTC
NA,NA,TRBV7-8,TRBJ1-5,CTSSLEQGGHQPQHF,TGTACCAGCAGCTTAGAACAGGGTGGGCATCAGCCCCAGCATTTT
NA,NA,TRBV9,TRBJ2-2,CTSSEEGRLTGELFF,TGTACCAGCAGCGAGGAGGGGAGGTTGACCGGGGAGCTGTTTTTT
NA,NA,TRBV11-2,TRBJ2-3,CASSFGPPGDRTQYF,TGTGCCAGCAGCTTTGGACCCCCAGGGGACCGTACGCAATATTTT
NA,NA,TRBV4-1,TRBJ2-7,CASKQVVWGSGEQYF,TGCGCCAGCAAGCAAGTCGTCTGGGGCTCGGGGGAGCAGTACTTC
NA,TRBD1,TRBV5-1,TRBJ1-5,CASSLAGRGTNQPHHF,TGCGCCAGCAGCTTGGCGGGCAGGGGGACTAATCAGCCCCACCATTTT
NA,NA,TRBV5-1,TRBJ2-6,CASSTGSISGANVLTF,TGCGCCAGCAGTACAGGCAGCATCTCCGGGGCCAACGTCCTGACTTTC
NA,TRBD1,TRBV6-1,TRBJ2-2,CAGSKQGTGELFF,TGCGCCGGCAGCAAACAGGGGACCGGGGAGCTGTTTTTT
NA,NA,TRBV6-1,TRBJ2-1,CASSENAESSYNEQFF,TGTGCCAGCAGTGAAAACGCGGAGAGCTCCTATAATGAGCAGTTCTTC
many,NA,TRBV29-1,TRBJ2-1,CSVEDWSSYNEQFF,TGCAGCGTTGAAGACTGGAGCTCCTACAATGAGCAGTTCTTC
NA,NA,TRBV10-1,TRBJ2-7,CASTGGVLGEQYF,TGCGCCAGCACTGGAGGCGTTTTGGGGGAGCAGTACTTC
NA,NA,TRBV29-1,TRBJ1-6,CSVVDRENSPLHF,TGCAGCGTCGTGGATAGGGAAAATTCACCCCTCCACTTT
NA,NA,TRBV28,TRBJ1-3,CANIWGDTIYF,TGTGCCAACATCTGGGGAGACACCATATATTTT
many,NA,TRBV5-4,TRBJ1-2,CASSLGGEGQANYGYTF,TGTGCCAGCAGCTTGGGGGGGGAGGGCCAAGCTAACTATGGCTACACCTTC
many,TRBD1,TRBV29-1,TRBJ2-7,CSVERAGGPNEQYF,TGCAGCGTTGAGAGGGCAGGGGGCCCCAACGAGCAGTACTTC
few,TRBD1,TRBV29-1,TRBJ2-1,CSCITGTGGYNEQFF,TGCAGCTGTATTACCGGGACAGGGGGGTACAATGAGCAGTTTTTC
NA,NA,TRBV6-1,TRBJ1-2,CVSKRGGRNYGYTF,TGTGTCAGCAAAAGGGGGGGCAGGAACTATGGCTACACCTTC
NA,NA,TRBV29-1,TRBJ1-5,CSVARSPTQPQLF,TGCAGCGTTGCAAGGTCTCCAACTCAGCCCCAGCTTTTT
many,NA,TRBV12-3/TRBV12-4,TRBJ1-2,CASSNLGSRPYTF,TGTGCCAGCAGCAATTTAGGTTCCCGACCATACACCTTC
NA,NA,TRBV12-3/TRBV12-4,TRBJ2-1,CASSSPGRGSDEQFF,TGTGCCAGCAGTTCCCCGGGACGTGGATCCGATGAGCAGTTCTTC
NA,NA,TRBV29-1,TRBJ2-3,CSVNVPTQYF,TGCAGCGTTAATGTCCCTACGCAGTATTTT
many,TRBD1,TRBV10-3,TRBJ2-7,CATSGQGAYEQYF,TGTGCCACCTCGGGACAGGGGGCCTACGAGCAGTACTTC
NA,NA,TRBV6-5,TRBJ1-1,CVSSSMLTEAFF,TGTGTCAGCAGTTCAATGCTCACTGAAGCTTTCTTT
NA,TRBD1,TRBV12-3/TRBV12-4,TRBJ2-7,CASSSRLGTGRHEQYF,TGCGCCAGCAGTTCAAGGCTTGGGACAGGGAGGCACGAGCAGTACTTC
NA,NA,TRBV4-1,TRBJ2-1,CANSQGLYDEQFF,TGCGCCAACAGCCAAGGATTATATGATGAGCAGTTCTTC
NA,TRBD1,TRBV12-3/TRBV12-4,TRBJ2-1,CASMLITGADDEQFF,TGTGCCAGCATGCTAATAACAGGGGCGGACGATGAGCAGTTCTTC
once,NA,TRBV12-3/TRBV12-4,TRBJ1-6,CASSPDRSSPLHF,TGTGCCAGCAGCCCCGACCGTTCTTCACCCCTCCACTTT